The present T cell receptor (beta chain) was sequenced within a study of T-cell reconstitution after alpha-beta-depleted transplantation in children. Many counts were recorded for this clonotype. CDR1 and CDR2 (germline): LGHDT, YNNKEL (reference sequence). The length of the CDR3 is 19 residues. The trim removed 0 bases at V and 1 base at J, leaving 8 bases unmatched. The TCRbeta library incorporated unique molecular identifiers. MiXCR, applied by TCRdb to the PCR reads, yields one record per CDR3 protein. Of approximately 240,000 distinct CDR3 sequences detected, roughly 11% appear once; the ten largest clones hold roughly 27%.

The V gene is TRBV3-1, the J gene TRBJ2-2, with 10 bases lining up with TRBD2. The sequencing used PBMCs, collected before TCRalphabeta/CD19-depleted stem cell transplant. The sequence was obtained from a child less than two years old with acute myeloid leukemia, due to receive a stem cell transplant. CDR3 DNA sequence: TGTGCCAGCAGCCAAGACGGGGTTAGCGGGAGGCTGAACACCGGGGAGCTGTTTTTT. It codes for CASSQDGVSGRLNTGELFF.